The text below deals with one TCR beta chain. The data originate from a study of blood T cell repertoires in COVID-19. Turning to the study itself: From the United States, Italy and Spain came samples of acute and convalescent COVID-19. The cDNA or gDNA used as material had been derived from T cells, B-cell-depleted T cells, or PBMCs.

Original processing methods: Estimated nucleated cell counts came from reference gene primer amplification. The method was immunoSEQ multiplex PCR; TCRdb's version includes in-frame clones alone and lacks a portion of them. For V, J and clone size, that table is used; D and trimming come from the DNA. Of more than 110,000 clones in the sample, around 87% were seen once. Trimming shortened V by 4 bases and J by 5 bases, and 15 bases separated the two germline ends. The length of the CDR3 is 14 residues. The V gene's germline CDR1 is SGDLS and CDR2 YYNGEE. The J gene is TRBJ2-5, the V gene TRBV9; D may be TRBD2 (5 bases). This sequence was found in a woman between 40 and 55 years old with acute or convalescent COVID-19. Sequenced input: peripheral blood. The CDR3 is CASSPRELAETQYF. DNA for the CDR3: TGTGCCAGCAGCCCCCGGGAACTCGCGGAGACCCAGTACTTC.